This T cell receptor (beta chain) was retrieved from a study of blood T cell repertoires in COVID-19. The CDR3 length is 16 residues. Germline V gene sequence: CDR1 LNHNV, CDR2 YYDKDF (reference sequence). Trimming took 0 bases from V and 6 from J; bases not matched to a gene: 10. Participants' reported clinical history set cohort assignment. Before they entered the study, exposed participants had met a COVID-19 case within 2 weeks. Only in-frame clones appear in the TCRdb table, and some are missing; sequencing was by immunoSEQ multiplex PCR. Of around 330,000 clones listed, 85% are singletons. The sample was PBMCs or T cells enriched from blood (not recorded which). V and J are TRBV15 and TRBJ1-1; 7 nucleotides match TRBD1. The origin of this receptor is a woman aged 25 to 39 who had been exposed to COVID-19. Here the CDR3 reads CATSRDRTGINAEAFF. The CDR3 DNA reads TGTGCCACCAGCAGAGATAGGACAGGCATAAACGCTGAAGCTTTCTTT.